The present T cell receptor beta chain was sequenced within a study of tissue T cells after allogeneic stem cell transplantation. Findings of the study overall: Limitations included a small, clinically heterogeneous cohort and limited sampling depth. Motif-based clustering found tissue-specific repertoire signatures shared across patients, though few clones were shared.

Sequencing was performed with immunoSEQ multiplex PCR; in TCRdb, only in-frame clones are kept and a portion is missing. The sample includes 8,000 to 10,000 clones, 65% of them seen just once. GI sites, liver, skin and spleen were taken after median 9.75 post-mortem hours. As for this clone: Its antigen is currently unknown.

The input for sequencing was tissue from the stomach, taken at autopsy. The origin of this receptor is a male donor at least 60 years old with lung cancer.

As DNA, the CDR3 is TGTGCCAGCATCTCGCGGCTTCCGGGGAGCACCGGGGAGCTGTTTTTT. It yields the protein CASISRLPGSTGELFF. The J gene is TRBJ2-2, the V gene TRBV7-9, with TRBD2 as a possible D gene (5 bases). CDR1 SEHNR and CDR2 FQNEAQ come from the germline V gene (reference sequence). The CDR3 is made up of 16 amino acids. V was clipped by 7 bases and J by 4 bases, with 19 bases between them.